Listed here is a single T cell receptor (beta chain). This CDR3 contains 11 residues. The germline V gene has CDR1 MNHNY and CDR2 SVGAGI (reference sequence). V lost 6 bases to trimming and J lost 5 bases, with 7 bases between them. This record comes from a study of T cells after yellow fever vaccination. For TCR, cDNA came from 5'RACE template switching, which added a universal primer site and UMIs. TCRdb used MiXCR to reprocess the 5' RACE reads, holding one entry per CDR3 protein. The sample holds 250,000 to 300,000 distinct CDR3 sequences, about 5.2% seen once. This chain uses TRBV6-6 with TRBJ1-1; no clear D gene. The material was CD4+ T cells sorted from PBMCs, obtained on the day of the yellow fever booster vaccination. This TCR was sampled from a man in his late teens or twenties who received the YFV17D yellow fever vaccine. CDR3 loop: CASRKGTEAFF. For the CDR3, the DNA is TGTGCCAGCAGAAAGGGAACTGAAGCTTTCTTT.